The 9 T cell receptor beta chains given below trace back to one sample, sequenced in a study of shared clonotypes between healthy human individuals. Assay: immunoSEQ multiplex PCR; the TCRdb copy retains only in-frame clones and omits some. The profile shows around 2,000,000 clones, 90% to 95% of them singletons. Sequenced input: naive CD4+ T cells sorted from blood. Subset indicated: CD45RA+ positively selected. These receptors came from a man aged 18 to 30 in good health.

This clone was detected only once. In this CDR3 the conserved last residue, phenylalanine or tryptophan, is missing, so a read error is likely. The V and J genes are TRBV2 and TRBJ2-7; a weak D match, TRBD1 (6 bases). Between the trimmed V and J ends, which lost 2 bases and 4 bases, there was a span of 15 bases. The CDR3 covers 15 residues. Germline V gene sequence: CDR1 SNHLY, CDR2 FYNNEI. DNA for the CDR3: TGTGCCAGCAGTGAACCAACAGGGACATCTTACGAGCAGTACCTC. It encodes CASSEPTGTSYEQYL.

The chain uses TRBV28 and TRBJ2-5; TRBD1 agrees at 8 bases. This CDR3 spans 16 amino acids. The trim removed 7 bases at V and 6 bases at J, leaving 16 bases unmatched. The germline V gene encodes CDR1 MDHEN and CDR2 SYDVKM. CDR3 nucleotide sequence: TGTGCCAGCATTCCCGCGGGCAGGGGGCGCGCGAAGACCCAGTACTTC. Translating gives CASIPAGRGRAKTQYF.

Concerning this clone itself: Other nucleotide sequences from this sample produce the same CDR3. This chain connects TRBV18 to TRBJ2-7; 7 bases align to TRBD1. The V gene's germline CDR1 is KGHSH and CDR2 LQKENI. V was clipped by 6 bases and J by 4 bases; unmatched bases: 9. The CDR3 is 14 amino acids. CDR3: CASSPPGQSYEQYF. The CDR3 DNA sequence: TGTGCCAGCTCCCCCCCGGGACAGAGTTACGAGCAGTACTTC.

The CDR3 nucleotides are TGTGCCAGCAGCGCAACTCCGGGACAGGTGAGGGGCTACACCTTC. It specifies CASSATPGQVRGYTF. The V gene is TRBV25-1, the J gene TRBJ1-2, with 8 bases that match TRBD1. Germline CDR1 reads MGHDK; CDR2 reads SYGVNS. The CDR3 totals 15 residues. Trimming removed 6 bases from V and 8 bases from J; junction bases left unmatched: 14.

V gene TRBV10-1 combines with J gene TRBJ2-3; 12 positions match TRBD1. Per the germline V gene, CDR1 is WNHNN and CDR2 is SYGVQD (reference sequence). The CDR3 contains 18 residues. Unmatched junction bases numbered 6, after V lost 0 bases and J lost 2 bases. The CDR3, as DNA: TGCGCCAGCAGTGAGTCCCCCGGGACAGGGGGCGCCACAGATACGCAGTATTTT. Translated: CASSESPGTGGATDTQYF.

Comments on this clone: This sequence may be a read error, since a much larger clone differs from it by one base. The gene calls are TRBV30 and TRBJ2-1; D might be TRBD2 (5 bases). The CDR3 runs 13 residues. Trimming removed 5 bases at V and 9 bases at J, with 17 bases between. Germline V gene sequence: CDR1 GTSNPN, CDR2 SVGIG (reference sequence). The CDR3 reads CAWDALVRGEQFF. CDR3 in DNA: TGTGCCTGGGATGCACTAGTGCGCGGTGAGCAGTTCTTC.

V and J are TRBV7-9 and TRBJ2-2; the D gene is possibly TRBD2 (5 bases). The V end lost 3 bases, the J end lost 1 base, and 21 bases lay between the germline ends. In germline, CDR1 is SEHNR, CDR2 FQNEAQ (reference sequence). This CDR3 comprises 19 residues. This CDR3 is CASSLLLIPGFVNTGELFF. The CDR3 region has the DNA TGTGCCAGCAGCTTGCTTTTAATCCCGGGGTTTGTGAACACCGGGGAGCTGTTTTTT.

V gene TRBV27 combines with J gene TRBJ2-3; D is undetermined. V was trimmed by 2 bases and J by 2 bases, leaving 8 bases between them. Germline V gene sequence: CDR1 MNHEY, CDR2 SMNVEV (reference sequence). The CDR3 consists of 14 residues. The CDR3 nucleotides are TGTGCCAGCAGTTTAGGTAGACCCACAGATACGCAGTATTTT. This encodes CASSLGRPTDTQYF.

As to this clone: The same CDR3 can be traced to other DNA sequences in this sample. J is TRBJ2-5 and V is TRBV7-9; D gene ambiguous. The CDR3 totals 12 residues. V was trimmed by 5 bases and J by 2 bases, leaving 6 bases between them. Germline assignment: CDR1 SEHNR and CDR2 FQNEAQ (reference sequence). The CDR3 sequence is CASSPRQETQYF. The CDR3 region has the DNA TGTGCCAGCAGCCCCAGACAAGAGACCCAGTACTTC.